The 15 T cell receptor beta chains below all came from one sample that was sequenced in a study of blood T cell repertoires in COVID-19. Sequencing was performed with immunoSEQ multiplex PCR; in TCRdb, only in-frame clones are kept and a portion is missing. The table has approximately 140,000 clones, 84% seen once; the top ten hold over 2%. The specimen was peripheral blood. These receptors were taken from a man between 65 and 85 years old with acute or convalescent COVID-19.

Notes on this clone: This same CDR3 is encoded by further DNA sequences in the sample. CDR3 sequence (DNA): TGTGCCAGCAGCCCCGGACTAGCGGGGGGACAAGAGACCCAGTACTTC. Protein sequence: CASSPGLAGGQETQYF. The chain uses TRBV7-2 and TRBJ2-5, with 14 bases matching TRBD2. The trim removed 5 bases at V and 2 bases at J, leaving 4 bases unmatched. CDR3 length: 16 residues. CDR1 and CDR2 from the germline V gene are SGHTA and FQGNSA.

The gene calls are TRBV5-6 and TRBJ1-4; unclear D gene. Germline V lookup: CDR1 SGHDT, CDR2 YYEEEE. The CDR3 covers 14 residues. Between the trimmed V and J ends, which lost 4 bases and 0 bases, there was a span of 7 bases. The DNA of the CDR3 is TGTGCCAGCAGCCGGGGAACAACTAATGAAAAACTGTTTTTT. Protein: CASSRGTTNEKLFF.

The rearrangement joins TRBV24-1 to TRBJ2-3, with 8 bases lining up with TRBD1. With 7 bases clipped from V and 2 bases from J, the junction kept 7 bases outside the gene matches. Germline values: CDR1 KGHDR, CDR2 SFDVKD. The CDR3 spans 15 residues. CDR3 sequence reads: CATRGRQGNTDTQYF. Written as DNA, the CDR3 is TGTGCCACCAGGGGGCGACAGGGGAACACAGATACGCAGTATTTT.

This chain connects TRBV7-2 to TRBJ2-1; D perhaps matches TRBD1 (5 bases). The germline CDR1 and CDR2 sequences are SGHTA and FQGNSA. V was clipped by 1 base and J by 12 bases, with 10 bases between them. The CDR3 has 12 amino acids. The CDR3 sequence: CASSLGGRVQFF. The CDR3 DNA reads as TGTGCCAGCAGCTTAGGCGGCAGGGTGCAGTTCTTC.

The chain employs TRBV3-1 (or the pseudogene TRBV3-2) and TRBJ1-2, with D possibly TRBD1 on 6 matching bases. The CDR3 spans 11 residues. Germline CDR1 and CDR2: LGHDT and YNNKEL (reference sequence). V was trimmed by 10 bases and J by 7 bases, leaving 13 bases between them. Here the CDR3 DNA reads TGTGCCACCCGGGGGGCCTCTGGCTACACCTTC. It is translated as CATRGASGYTF.

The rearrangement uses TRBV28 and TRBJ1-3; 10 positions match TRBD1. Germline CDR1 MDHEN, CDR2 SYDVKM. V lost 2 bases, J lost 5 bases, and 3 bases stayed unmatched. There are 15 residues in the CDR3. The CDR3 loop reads CASSLGDRGRNTIYF. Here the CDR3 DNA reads TGTGCCAGCAGTTTAGGAGACAGGGGGCGAAACACCATATATTTT.

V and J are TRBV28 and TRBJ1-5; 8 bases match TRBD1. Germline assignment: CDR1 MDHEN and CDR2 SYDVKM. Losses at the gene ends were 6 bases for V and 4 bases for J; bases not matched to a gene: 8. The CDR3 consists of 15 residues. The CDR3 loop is CASSTPTGGNQPQHF. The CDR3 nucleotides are TGTGCCAGCAGCACCCCAACAGGGGGAAATCAGCCCCAGCATTTT.

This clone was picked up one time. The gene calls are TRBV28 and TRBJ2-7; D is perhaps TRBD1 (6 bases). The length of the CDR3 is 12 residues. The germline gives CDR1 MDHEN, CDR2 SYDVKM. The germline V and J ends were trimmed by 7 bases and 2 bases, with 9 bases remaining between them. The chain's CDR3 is CASTDRPYEQYF. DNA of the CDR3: TGTGCCAGCACCGACAGGCCCTACGAGCAGTACTTC.

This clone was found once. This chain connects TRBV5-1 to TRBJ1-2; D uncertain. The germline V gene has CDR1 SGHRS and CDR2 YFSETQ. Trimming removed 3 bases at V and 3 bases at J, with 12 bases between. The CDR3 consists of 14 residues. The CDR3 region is CASSSNRGDYGYTF. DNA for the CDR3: TGCGCCAGCAGCTCGAACCGGGGAGACTATGGCTACACCTTC.

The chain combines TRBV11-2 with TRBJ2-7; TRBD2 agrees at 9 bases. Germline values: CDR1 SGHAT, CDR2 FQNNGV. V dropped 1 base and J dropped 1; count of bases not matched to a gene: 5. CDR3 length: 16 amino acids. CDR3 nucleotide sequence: TGTGCCAGCAGCTTAGGTAGCGGGAGTAATTCCTACGAGCAGTACTTC. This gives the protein CASSLGSGSNSYEQYF.

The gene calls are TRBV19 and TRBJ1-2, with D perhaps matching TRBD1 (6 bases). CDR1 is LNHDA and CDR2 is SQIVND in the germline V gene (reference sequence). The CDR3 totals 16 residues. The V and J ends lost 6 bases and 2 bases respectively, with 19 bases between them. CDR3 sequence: CASRMSHRGHNYGYTF. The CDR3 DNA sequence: TGTGCCAGTAGAATGTCCCATAGGGGACACAACTATGGCTACACCTTC. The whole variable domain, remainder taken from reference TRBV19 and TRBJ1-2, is DGGITQSPKYLFRKEGQNVTLSCEQNLNHDAMYWYRQDPGQGLRLIYYSQIVNDFQKGDIAEGYSVSREKKESFPLTVTSAQKNPTAFYLCASRMSHRGHNYGYTFGSGTRLTVV.

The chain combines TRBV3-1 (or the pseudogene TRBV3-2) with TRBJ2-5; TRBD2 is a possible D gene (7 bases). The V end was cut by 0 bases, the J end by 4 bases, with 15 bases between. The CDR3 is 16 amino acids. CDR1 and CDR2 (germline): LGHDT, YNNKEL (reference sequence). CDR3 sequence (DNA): TGTGCCAGCAGCCAAGAAGGGGGGAGGGCCTCAGAGACCCAGTACTTC. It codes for CASSQEGGRASETQYF.

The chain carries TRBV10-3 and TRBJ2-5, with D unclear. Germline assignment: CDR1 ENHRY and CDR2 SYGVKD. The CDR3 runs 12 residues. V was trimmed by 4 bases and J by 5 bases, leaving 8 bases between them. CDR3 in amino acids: CAISGPLETQYF. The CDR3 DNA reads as TGTGCCATCAGTGGGCCCCTGGAGACCCAGTACTTC.

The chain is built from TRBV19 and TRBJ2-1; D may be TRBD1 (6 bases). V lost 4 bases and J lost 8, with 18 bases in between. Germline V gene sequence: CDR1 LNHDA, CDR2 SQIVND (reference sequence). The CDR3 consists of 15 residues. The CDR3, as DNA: TGTGCCAGTAGTACCCCGGGACACCGAACCTATGAGCAGTTCTTC. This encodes CASSTPGHRTYEQFF.

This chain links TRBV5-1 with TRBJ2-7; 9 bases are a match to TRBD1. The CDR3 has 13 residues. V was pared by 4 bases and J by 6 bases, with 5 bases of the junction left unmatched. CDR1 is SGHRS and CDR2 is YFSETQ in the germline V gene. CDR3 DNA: TGCGCCAGCAGCGAGATACAGGGGGCCGAGCAGTACTTC. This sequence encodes CASSEIQGAEQYF.